This TCR beta chain appears in the sequencing data of a study of spatial heterogeneity in lung cancer. Time point given: sample taken at primary tumor resection. No cells were sorted before sequencing. The whole RNA sequenced was extracted from tumor, nontumor lung or frozen PBMC. TCRdb reprocessed the 5' RACE reads via MiXCR and lists one record per CDR3 protein. The table records under 100,000 distinct CDR3 sequences, approximately 8.6% of them present only once. Germline CDR1 SEHNR, CDR2 FQNEAQ (reference sequence). V gave up 5 bases and J gave up 0 bases, with 11 bases separating them. The CDR3 is 15 amino acids.

The chain carries TRBV7-9 and TRBJ2-4; D gene unclear. The source is a male donor with early-stage non-small cell lung cancer. The sequenced sample was PBMCs, obtained at surgery. Written as DNA, the CDR3 is TGTGCCAGCAGCCTCTTCGAACTAGCCAAAAACATTCAGTACTTC. Translated: CASSLFELAKNIQYF.